One sample yielded the 20 T cell receptor beta chains listed below, sequenced in a study of T-cell reconstitution after alpha-beta-depleted transplantation in children. As it was prepared, the TCRbeta library received unique molecular identifiers. TCRdb redid the calling of the PCR reads with MiXCR, one entry per CDR3 protein. This table has about 180,000 distinct CDR3 sequences, 11% appearing once. The sample here was PBMCs, taken before TCRalphabeta/CD19-depleted stem cell transplant. The receptors were sampled from a boy between 2 and 10 years old with acute myeloid leukemia, due to receive a stem cell transplant.

The V call is TRBV19, the J call TRBJ2-7, with 7 bases lining up with TRBD2. From germline, CDR1 is LNHDA and CDR2 SQIVND (reference sequence). After removal of 3 bases from V and 5 bases from J, the junction contained 4 bases not matched to a gene. The CDR3 has 13 residues. The CDR3 protein is CASSMGLTHEQYF. The CDR3 region has the DNA TGTGCCAGTAGTATGGGACTAACCCACGAGCAGTACTTC.

The chain links TRBV19 to TRBJ2-3; D could derive from TRBD1 or TRBD2 (5 bases each). V lost 3 bases, J lost 2 bases, and 12 bases lay in between. The CDR3 is 15 residues long. Germline V gene lookup returns CDR1 LNHDA and CDR2 SQIVND (reference sequence). In nucleotides, the CDR3 is TGTGCCAGTAGTATCGGGGACGGAATCACAGATACGCAGTATTTT. Protein: CASSIGDGITDTQYF.

This clonotype was seen ten or more times. The V call is TRBV4-1, the J call TRBJ2-5; unclear D gene. The CDR3 totals 13 residues. Germline-derived CDR1 and CDR2 are MGHRA and YSYEKL. Trimming pared 3 bases from V and 2 bases from J, leaving 7 bases between. CDR3 protein: CASSQVRQETQYF. The CDR3, as DNA: TGCGCCAGCAGCCAGGTGAGACAAGAGACCCAGTACTTC.

This clonotype was seen repeatedly, ten times or more. The rearrangement uses TRBV20-1 and TRBJ2-1; D is undetermined. The ends were cut back, 5 bases at V and 7 bases at J, with 12 bases in the middle. The CDR3 covers 12 residues. Per the germline V gene, CDR1 is DFQATT and CDR2 is SNEGSKA (reference sequence). The CDR3 here is CSAFQAGNEQFF. The CDR3 nucleotides read TGCAGTGCTTTCCAAGCCGGGAATGAGCAGTTCTTC.

This sequence joins TRBV18 and TRBJ2-2; 10 nucleotides agree with TRBD1. With V trimmed by 8 bases and J by 3 bases, 6 bases remained unmatched. Looked up from germline, CDR1 is KGHSH and CDR2 is LQKENI. The CDR3 extends over 15 amino acids. DNA of the CDR3: TGTGCCAGCCAAGACGGGACAGGGGACACCGGGGAGCTGTTTTTT. The encoded protein is CASQDGTGDTGELFF.

This clonotype was counted a single time. Compared with germline, one end of the junction differs, possibly owing to a read error. The CDR3 protein is CASSTGQGAVRSF. CDR3 nucleotides: TGTGCCAGCAGCACTGGACAGGGGGCGGTTCGTTCCTTC. The chain carries TRBV7-3 and TRBJ1-2; 11 bases match TRBD1. The CDR3 loop spans 13 amino acids. Germline CDR1 reads SGHTA; CDR2 reads FQGTGA. Filled out from reference TRBV7-3 and TRBJ1-2, the complete variable domain reads GAGVSQTPSNKVTEKGKYVELRCDPISGHTALYWYRQSLGQGPEFLIYFQGTGAADDSGLPNDRFFAVRPEGSVSTLKIQRTERGDSAVYLCASSTGQGAVRSFGSGTRLTVV.

This clonotype was seen repeatedly, ten times or more. The gene calls are TRBV20-1 and TRBJ1-3; D gene ambiguous. V shed 5 bases and J shed 3 bases, with 8 bases lying between them. CDR1 and CDR2 (germline): DFQATT, SNEGSKA (reference sequence). This CDR3 region has 12 residues. This CDR3 is CSAPDVGNTIYF. Here the CDR3 DNA reads TGCAGTGCTCCGGACGTTGGAAACACCATATATTTT.

This clonotype was observed at least ten times. V gene TRBV5-1 combines with J gene TRBJ1-3; TRBD1 might be the D (6 bases). Germline CDR1 and CDR2: SGHRS and YFSETQ. The CDR3 spans 13 residues. V shed 4 bases and J shed 3 bases, with 8 bases lying between them. The CDR3 spells CASSRDNGNTIYF. CDR3 sequence (DNA): TGCGCCAGCAGCAGGGACAATGGAAACACCATATATTTT.

This clonotype was counted at least ten times. The chain links TRBV28 to TRBJ2-4, with D perhaps matching TRBD2 (5 bases). V lost 2 bases, J lost 4 bases, and 9 bases lay in between. In germline, CDR1 is MDHEN, CDR2 SYDVKM. This CDR3 contains 14 residues. Written as DNA, the CDR3 is TGTGCCAGCAGTTTAGCAGGCGGGAAAAACATTCAGTACTTC. It encodes CASSLAGGKNIQYF.

There are many counts of this clonotype. This chain joins TRBV7-9 and TRBJ2-6; D uncertain. The V and J ends lost 5 bases and 0 bases respectively, with 8 bases between them. The CDR3 consists of 15 residues. From germline, CDR1 is SEHNR and CDR2 FQNEAQ (reference sequence). The CDR3 sequence: CASSQWDSGANVLTF. CDR3 nucleotide sequence: TGTGCCAGCAGCCAATGGGACTCTGGGGCCAACGTCCTGACTTTC. The full variable domain, rest sourced from reference TRBV7-9 and TRBJ2-6, is DTGVSQNPRHKITKRGQNVTFRCDPISEHNRLYWYRQTLGQGPEFLTYFQNEAQLEKSRLLSDRFSAERPKGSFSTLEIQRTEQGDSAMYLCASSQWDSGANVLTFGAGSRLTVL.

This clonotype was counted ten times or more. The chain is built from TRBV6-1 and TRBJ1-5; the match to TRBD1 covers 8 bases. V dropped 5 bases and J dropped 7; count of bases not matched to a gene: 7. The CDR3 runs 14 residues. Looked up from germline, CDR1 is MNHNS and CDR2 is SASEGT. CDR3 loop: CASSTQGAWQPQHF. The CDR3 nucleotides read TGTGCCAGCAGTACCCAGGGGGCTTGGCAGCCCCAGCATTTT.

As for this clonotype: A read error may explain this, as a much larger clone is one base away. The rearrangement joins TRBV19 to TRBJ1-1; weak D call: TRBD1 (5 bases). CDR3 length: 12 amino acids. Germline V gene lookup returns CDR1 LNHDA and CDR2 SQIVND (reference sequence). The CDR3 DNA follows: TGTGCCAGTAGTATATCAACAGGTGAAGCTCTCTTT. This translates into CASSISTGEALF.

This clonotype was observed many times. The rearrangement links TRBV2 to TRBJ2-3; unclear D gene. The CDR3 has 13 residues. The V gene's germline CDR1 is SNHLY and CDR2 FYNNEI. The CDR3 is CTTDRASTDTQYF. DNA for the CDR3: TGTACCACTGACCGCGCGAGCACAGATACGCAGTATTTT.

For the CDR3, the DNA is TGTGCCAGCAGTTACGACGAATCCTACGAGCAGTACTTC. It yields the protein CASSYDESYEQYF. The chain joins TRBV6-2 or TRBV6-3 to TRBJ2-7, with D uncertain. V was pared by 2 bases and J by 1 base, with 6 bases between. CDR1 and CDR2 (germline): MNHEY, SVGEGT. The CDR3 covers 13 residues.

This clonotype was detected ten times or more. The V and J genes are TRBV21-1 and TRBJ2-7. TRBV21-1 is labeled a pseudogene. CDR3 length: 16 amino acids. CDR3 sequence reads: CASSKDAAGSTYEQYV. CDR3 DNA: TGTGCCAGCAGCAAAGACGCGGCGGGGAGTACCTACGAGCAGTACGTC.

This clonotype was counted many times. The rearrangement uses TRBV20-1 and TRBJ1-2, with TRBD1 matching over 8 bases. This CDR3 has 15 amino acids. The germline gives CDR1 DFQATT, CDR2 SNEGSKA (reference sequence). Losses at the gene ends were 6 bases for V and 0 bases for J; bases not matched to a gene: 9. CDR3 amino acids: CSAPRTGRPNYGYTF. The CDR3 DNA is TGCAGTGCACCCCGGACAGGGCGTCCTAACTATGGCTACACCTTC.

At least ten counts were recorded for this clonotype. This sequence joins TRBV12-3 or TRBV12-4 and TRBJ1-4; D is undetermined. The CDR3 contains 15 residues. Trimming cost V 2 bases and J 8 bases, with 15 bases left between them. Here the CDR3 DNA reads TGTGCCAGCAGTTTATCCGAGGGCCAGGCAGAAAAACTGTTTTTT. It yields the protein CASSLSEGQAEKLFF.

This clonotype was observed many times. The chain employs TRBV28 and TRBJ2-3; D unclear. In germline, CDR1 is MDHEN, CDR2 SYDVKM. This CDR3 region has 15 residues. Trimming left V 6 bases short and J 2 bases short, with 15 bases between. The CDR3 protein is CASSDRVAATDTQYF. In DNA form, the CDR3 reads TGTGCCAGCAGCGACCGGGTGGCGGCCACAGATACGCAGTATTTT.

In this sample, this clonotype turned up many times. The chain carries TRBV5-1 and TRBJ1-2, with unresolved D. The V and J ends lost 0 bases and 4 bases respectively, with 10 bases between them. The CDR3 totals 14 residues. CDR1 is SGHRS, CDR2 YFSETQ, per germline. CDR3 in amino acids: CASSLADTSYGYTF. The CDR3 DNA reads TGCGCCAGCAGCTTGGCCGACACTTCCTATGGCTACACCTTC. The whole variable domain, remainder taken from reference TRBV5-1 and TRBJ1-2, is KAGVTQTPRYLIKTRGQQVTLSCSPISGHRSVSWYQQTPGQGLQFLFEYFSETQRNKGNFPGRFSGRQFSNSRSEMNVSTLELGDSALYLCASSLADTSYGYTFGSGTRLTVV.

This clonotype showed up many times. The genes are TRBV4-1 and TRBJ2-1; tentative D call: TRBD1 (5 bases). Germline V gene lookup returns CDR1 MGHRA and CDR2 YSYEKL. V was cut by 2 bases and J by 3 bases, with 17 bases left in between. This CDR3 has 17 residues. The CDR3, as DNA: TGCGCCAGCAGCCAACAGGGCAGCCCCACTATCTACAATGAGCAGTTCTTC. Its translation is CASSQQGSPTIYNEQFF.